This is a list of T cell receptor beta chains from one sample in a study of response to subunit inactivated influenza vaccine. TCRdb fed the RT-PCR reads into MiXCR, producing one record per CDR3 protein. This table holds fewer than 750,000 distinct CDR3 sequences, 12% to 15% found once. Specimen: PBMCs from blood, collected about 12 days after vaccination. The receptor set was obtained from a man aged 50 or older who received an inactivated influenza vaccine. Each CDR3 is given with its conserved first and last residue. Each record gives: J gene, D gene, clone size, V gene, CDR3 DNA, CDR3 protein. A D gene is named only where the DNA matches it firmly. Where a row states a size, it is once, few, many or the class of an expanded clone; other rows omit it.

>TRBJ2-7|TRBD1|many|TRBV24-1
TGTGCCACCAGTGGAAGGACAGGGGATCAGTACTTC
CATSGRTGDQYF
>TRBJ1-3|.|.|TRBV6-1
TGTGCCAGCAGTGAAGGTTCGGGGAACACCATATATTTT
CASSEGSGNTIYF
>TRBJ2-2|.|many|TRBV4-2
TGTGCCAGCAGCCAAGTCGGGGGGCACGGCACCGGGGAGCTGTTTTTT
CASSQVGGHGTGELFF
>TRBJ1-6|.|.|TRBV7-9
TGTGCCAGCAGCAACCAGAAGGTCTCCTATAATTCACCCCTCCACTTT
CASSNQKVSYNSPLHF
>TRBJ2-7|TRBD2|.|TRBV20-1
TGCAGTGCTAGGACTAGCGGGTCACTCTACGAGCAGTACTTC
CSARTSGSLYEQYF
>TRBJ2-1|TRBD2|few|TRBV28
TGTGCCAGCGGCCCGACGGGGGGGTACAATGAGCAGTTCTTC
CASGPTGGYNEQFF
>TRBJ2-2|.|.|TRBV28
TGTGCCAGCAGTTCGGGACTGATCGGGGAGCTGTTTTTT
CASSSGLIGELFF
>TRBJ2-1|TRBD2|.|TRBV4-3
TGCGCCAGCAGCCAAGATTCGGCTAGCGGGGAGGTTACCGGTGAGCAGTTCTTC
CASSQDSASGEVTGEQFF
>TRBJ1-5|.|.|TRBV6-1
TGTGCCAGCAGTGAACCAGAGAGGGCTACTCAGCCCCAGCATTTT
CASSEPERATQPQHF
>TRBJ2-3|TRBD2|.|TRBV29-1
TGCAGCGTTGTAATAGCGGGAGGGGCAGTCGGTACGCAGTATTTT
CSVVIAGGAVGTQYF
>TRBJ2-7|.|few|TRBV28
TGTGCCAGCAGTTTAGGACGGCGCTCCTACGAGCAGTACTTC
CASSLGRRSYEQYF
>TRBJ2-7|.|.|TRBV2
TGTGCCAGCAGGGGGGACGGGACCTACGAGCAGTACTTC
CASRGDGTYEQYF
>TRBJ2-1|.|.|TRBV12-3/TRBV12-4
TGTGCCAGCAGTTCCCGAGGGGGGCAGGGGGAGTTCTTC
CASSSRGGQGEFF
>TRBJ2-3|.|.|TRBV7-6
TGTGCCAGCAGCTCCGCGTTAGATACGCAGTATTTT
CASSSALDTQYF
>TRBJ2-7|.|few|TRBV11-2
TGTGCCAGCAGCTTACAGAGGGGCTCCTACGAGCAGTACTTC
CASSLQRGSYEQYF
>TRBJ2-7|TRBD2|few|TRBV5-1
TGCGCCAGCAGCACGGGACTAGCGGGCTCCTACGAGCAGTACTTC
CASSTGLAGSYEQYF
>TRBJ2-3|.|.|TRBV24-1
TGTGCCACCAGTTTCGGACGGTATAGCACAGATACGCAGTATTTT
CATSFGRYSTDTQYF
>TRBJ2-7|TRBD1|.|TRBV12-3/TRBV12-4
TGTGCCAGCAGACTCGGGACAGGGTCCCGCGAGCAGTACTTC
CASRLGTGSREQYF
>TRBJ1-2|.|few|TRBV12-3/TRBV12-4
TGTGCCAGCAGTTTCTCCGATAACTATGGCTACACCTTC
CASSFSDNYGYTF
>TRBJ2-4|.|.|TRBV6-2/TRBV6-3
TGTGCCAGCAGTTCATCCGGGGTGCTTCTAGCCAAAAACATTCAGTACTTC
CASSSSGVLLAKNIQYF
>TRBJ2-5|TRBD2|many|TRBV28
TGTGCCAGCAGCTCAGCGGGGGAGCGAGGGGAGACCCAGTACTTC
CASSSAGERGETQYF